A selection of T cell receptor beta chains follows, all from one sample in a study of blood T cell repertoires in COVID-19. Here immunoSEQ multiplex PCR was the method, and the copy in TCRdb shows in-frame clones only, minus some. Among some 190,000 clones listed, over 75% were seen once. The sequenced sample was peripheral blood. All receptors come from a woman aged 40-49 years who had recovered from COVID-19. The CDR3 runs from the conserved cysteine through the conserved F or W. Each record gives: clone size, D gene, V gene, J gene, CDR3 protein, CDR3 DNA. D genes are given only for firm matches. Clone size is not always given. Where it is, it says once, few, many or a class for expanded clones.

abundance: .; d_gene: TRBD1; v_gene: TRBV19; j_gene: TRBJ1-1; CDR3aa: CASSEGQVKNTEAFF; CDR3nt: TGTGCCAGTAGTGAGGGACAGGTGAAGAACACTGAAGCTTTCTTT
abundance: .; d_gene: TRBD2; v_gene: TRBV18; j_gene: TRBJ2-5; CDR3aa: CASSPWEGSETQYF; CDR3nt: TGTGCCAGCTCACCTTGGGAGGGATCCGAGACCCAGTACTTC
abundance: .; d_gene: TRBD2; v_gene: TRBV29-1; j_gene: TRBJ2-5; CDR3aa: CSVALAGEVSETQYF; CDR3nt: TGCAGCGTTGCGCTAGCGGGAGAGGTTTCAGAGACCCAGTACTTC
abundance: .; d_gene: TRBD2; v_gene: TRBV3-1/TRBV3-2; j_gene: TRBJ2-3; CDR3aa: CASSQLDRSGADSTDTQYF; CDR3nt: TGTGCCAGCAGCCAACTAGATCGGAGCGGGGCCGATAGCACAGATACGCAGTATTTT
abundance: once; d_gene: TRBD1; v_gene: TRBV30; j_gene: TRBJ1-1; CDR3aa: CAWNPTGGAEAFF; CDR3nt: TGTGCCTGGAACCCCACAGGGGGGGCGGAAGCTTTCTTT
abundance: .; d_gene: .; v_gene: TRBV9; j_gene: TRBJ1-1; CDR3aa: CASSGQIENTEAFF; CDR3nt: TGTGCCAGCAGCGGACAGATAGAGAACACTGAAGCTTTCTTT
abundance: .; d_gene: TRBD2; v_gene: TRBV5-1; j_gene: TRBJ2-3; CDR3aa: CASSVLAGGPPDTQYF; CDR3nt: TGCGCCAGCAGCGTGCTAGCGGGAGGGCCCCCAGATACGCAGTATTTT
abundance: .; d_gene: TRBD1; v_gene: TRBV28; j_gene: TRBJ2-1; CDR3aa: CASSYRDSRFF; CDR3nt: TGTGCCAGCAGTTACCGGGACAGTCGGTTCTTC
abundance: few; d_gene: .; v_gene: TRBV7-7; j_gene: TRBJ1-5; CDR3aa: CASSFSQQDGSNQPQHF; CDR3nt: TGTGCCAGCAGCTTCTCCCAACAAGACGGGAGCAATCAGCCCCAGCATTTT
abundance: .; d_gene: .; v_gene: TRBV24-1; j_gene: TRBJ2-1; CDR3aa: CATSDLTRAASNEQFF; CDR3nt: TGTGCCACCAGTGACCTGACTAGGGCGGCTTCCAATGAGCAGTTCTTC
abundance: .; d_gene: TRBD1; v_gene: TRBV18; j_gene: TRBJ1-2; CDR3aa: CASSQDRGRGYTF; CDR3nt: TGTGCCAGCTCACAGGACAGGGGTCGTGGCTACACCTTC
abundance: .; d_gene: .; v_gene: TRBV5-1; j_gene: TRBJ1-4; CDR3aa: CASSLEQGPGNEKLFF; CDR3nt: TGCGCCAGCAGCTTGGAGCAGGGGCCTGGTAATGAAAAACTGTTTTTT
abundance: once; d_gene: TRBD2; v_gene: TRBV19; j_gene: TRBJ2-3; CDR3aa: CASSIGTSALADTQYF; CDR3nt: TGTGCCAGTAGTATAGGGACTAGTGCCCTCGCAGATACGCAGTATTTT
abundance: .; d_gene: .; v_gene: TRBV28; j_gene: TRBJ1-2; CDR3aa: CASSLPDTIYGYTF; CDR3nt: TGTGCCAGCAGTTTGCCGGACACCATCTATGGCTACACCTTC
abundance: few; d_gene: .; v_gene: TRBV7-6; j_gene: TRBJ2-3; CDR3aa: CASSPDLLGTDTQYF; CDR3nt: TGTGCCAGCAGCCCCGACTTGCTAGGCACAGATACGCAGTATTTT
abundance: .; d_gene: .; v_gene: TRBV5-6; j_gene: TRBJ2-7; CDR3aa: CASSEGLPYREQYF; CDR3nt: TGTGCCAGCAGCGAGGGACTCCCGTATCGAGAGCAGTACTTC
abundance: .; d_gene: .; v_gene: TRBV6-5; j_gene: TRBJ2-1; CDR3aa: CASNFRNEQFF; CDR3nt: TGTGCCAGCAATTTCAGGAATGAGCAGTTCTTC
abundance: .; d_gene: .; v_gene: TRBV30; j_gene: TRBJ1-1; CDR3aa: CAWSVNLGAEAFF; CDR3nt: TGTGCCTGGAGTGTAAATTTGGGCGCTGAAGCTTTCTTT